What follows are 5 T cell receptor beta chains derived from one specimen sequenced in a study of regulatory T cells in long-lasting Graves disease. Arm-PCR of CDR3 regions and iRepertoire HTBI primers were the basis on which TCR beta libraries were built. One entry per CDR3 protein results from TCRdb running MiXCR on the multiplex PCR reads. Of 350,000 to 500,000 distinct CDR3 sequences listed, approximately 16% were seen once; the top ten hold roughly 23%. As for time point: newly diagnosed GD, antithyroid drugs for less than 3 months. Scientists built the TCR library using RNA that was extracted from PBMCs. Another study also made use of these data, one on T cells in Graves' hyperthyroidism and ophthalmopathy.

The sample in question was peripheral blood mononuclear cells (PBMCs), obtained at new diagnosis, from a patient treated with antithyroid drugs. All receptors derive from a woman aged 18-29 years with Graves disease.

V is TRBV7-9 and J is TRBJ2-7, with 8 bases aligning to TRBD2. Germline CDR1 SEHNR, CDR2 FQNEAQ (reference sequence). The CDR3 runs 17 residues. The V and J ends lost 3 bases and 3 bases, in that order; junction bases with no gene match: 13. CDR3 amino acids: CASSFPTGGVNHYEQYF. The CDR3 nucleotides read TGTGCCAGCAGCTTCCCCACGGGAGGGGTAAACCACTACGAGCAGTACTTC.

V gene TRBV4-1 combines with J gene TRBJ2-3; TRBD1 matches at 8 bases. Germline CDR1 MGHRA, CDR2 YSYEKL. The CDR3 is 14 amino acids. Losses at the gene ends were 8 bases for V and 5 bases for J; bases not matched to a gene: 9. This CDR3 reads CASGDRGSLDTQYF. The CDR3 nucleotides are TGCGCCAGCGGAGACAGGGGAAGCCTAGATACGCAGTATTTT.

This clonotype was picked up many times. The rearrangement uses TRBV20-1 and TRBJ2-5; D is perhaps TRBD2 (5 bases). V lost 2 bases, J lost 0 bases, and 13 bases lay in between. The CDR3 runs 15 residues. CDR1 is DFQATT, CDR2 SNEGSKA, per germline (reference sequence). The DNA for the CDR3 is TGCAGTGCTAGACGCGAGCGGACGGACCAAGAGACCCAGTACTTC. Its protein product is CSARRERTDQETQYF.

In the case of this clonotype: Being one base from a much bigger clone, this may be a read error. V and J are TRBV12-3 or TRBV12-4 and TRBJ2-3, with D maybe TRBD2 (5 bases). CDR3 size: 15 residues. Trimming pared 8 bases from V and 0 bases from J, leaving 15 bases between. Written as DNA, the CDR3 is TGTGCCAGCGGTCCCGAGGGCGGAAGCACAGATACGCAGTATTTT. Translated, it gives CASGPEGGSTDTQYF.

This chain connects TRBV28 to TRBJ1-5, with TRBD1 matching over 7 bases. This CDR3 contains 16 residues. V lost 5 bases to trimming and J lost 7 bases; unmatched junction nucleotides: 14. Germline V CDR1 and CDR2: MDHEN, SYDVKM. The DNA for the CDR3 is TGTGCCAGCAGTCTCGTACGGCGGGACAGCCGACAGCCCCAGCATTTT. Translated, it gives CASSLVRRDSRQPQHF. Filled out from reference TRBV28 and TRBJ1-5, the complete variable domain reads DVKVTQSSRYLVKRTGEKVFLECVQDMDHENMFWYRQDPGLGLRLIYFSYDVKMKEKGDIPEGYSVSREKKERFSLILESASTNQTSMYLCASSLVRRDSRQPQHFGDGTRLSIL.